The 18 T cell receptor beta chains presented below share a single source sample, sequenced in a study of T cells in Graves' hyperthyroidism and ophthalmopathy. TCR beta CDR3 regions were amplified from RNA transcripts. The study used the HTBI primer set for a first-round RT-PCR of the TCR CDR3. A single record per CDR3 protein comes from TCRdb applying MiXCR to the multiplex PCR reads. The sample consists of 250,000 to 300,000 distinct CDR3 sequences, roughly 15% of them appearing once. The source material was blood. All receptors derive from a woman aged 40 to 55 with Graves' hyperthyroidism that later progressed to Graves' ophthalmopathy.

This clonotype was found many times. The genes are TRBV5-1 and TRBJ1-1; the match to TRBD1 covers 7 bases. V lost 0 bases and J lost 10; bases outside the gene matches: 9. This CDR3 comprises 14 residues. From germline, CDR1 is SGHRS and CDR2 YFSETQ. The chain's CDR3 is CASSLAVGDRAAFF. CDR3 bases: TGCGCCAGCAGCTTGGCCGTGGGCGACAGGGCAGCTTTCTTT.

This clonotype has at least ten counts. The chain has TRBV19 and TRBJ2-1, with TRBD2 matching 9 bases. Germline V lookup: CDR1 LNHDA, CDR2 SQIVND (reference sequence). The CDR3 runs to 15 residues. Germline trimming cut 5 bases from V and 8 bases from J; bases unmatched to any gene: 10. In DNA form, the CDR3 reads TGTGCCAGTAGTCCGCGGGGACTAGCAGGCGATGAGCAGTTCTTC. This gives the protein CASSPRGLAGDEQFF.

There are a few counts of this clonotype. The DNA for the CDR3 is TGCAGCGTTCAGTGGGGTGGAATCACTGAAGCTTTCTTT. Translating gives CSVQWGGITEAFF. The chain recombines TRBV29-1 with TRBJ1-1; D gene ambiguous. This CDR3 spans 13 amino acids. V was clipped by 5 bases and J by 4 bases, with 14 bases between them. Germline CDR1 is SQVTM and CDR2 is ANQGSEA.

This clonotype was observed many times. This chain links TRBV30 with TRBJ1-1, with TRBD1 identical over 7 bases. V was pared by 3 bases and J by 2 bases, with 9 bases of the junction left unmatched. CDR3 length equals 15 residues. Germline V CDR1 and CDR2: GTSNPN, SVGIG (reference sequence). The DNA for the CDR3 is TGTGCCTGGAGCAGAGGGGGCGCGGTAAACACTGAAGCTTTCTTT. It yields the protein CAWSRGGAVNTEAFF.

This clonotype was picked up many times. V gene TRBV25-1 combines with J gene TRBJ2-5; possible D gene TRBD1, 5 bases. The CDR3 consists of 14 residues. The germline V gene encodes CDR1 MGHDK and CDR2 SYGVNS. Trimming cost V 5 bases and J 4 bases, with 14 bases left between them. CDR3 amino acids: CASSKLGRRETQYF. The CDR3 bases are TGTGCCAGCAGTAAGTTGGGGCGGAGAGAGACCCAGTACTTC.

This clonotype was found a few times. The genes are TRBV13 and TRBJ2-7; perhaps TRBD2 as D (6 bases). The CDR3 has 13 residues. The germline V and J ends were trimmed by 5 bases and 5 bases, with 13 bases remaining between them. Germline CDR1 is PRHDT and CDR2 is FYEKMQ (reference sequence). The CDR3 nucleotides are TGTGCCAGCAGCCACGGGACTCTGGACGAGCAGTACTTC. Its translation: CASSHGTLDEQYF.

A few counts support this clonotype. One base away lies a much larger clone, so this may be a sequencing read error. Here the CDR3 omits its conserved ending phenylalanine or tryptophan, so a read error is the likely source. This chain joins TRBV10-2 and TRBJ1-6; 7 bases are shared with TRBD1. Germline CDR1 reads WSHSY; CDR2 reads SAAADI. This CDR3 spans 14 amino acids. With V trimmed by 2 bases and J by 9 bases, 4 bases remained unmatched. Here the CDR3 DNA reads TGCGCCAGCAGTGAGGTTGCAGGGGGTTCACCCCTCCACCTT. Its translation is CASSEVAGGSPLHL.

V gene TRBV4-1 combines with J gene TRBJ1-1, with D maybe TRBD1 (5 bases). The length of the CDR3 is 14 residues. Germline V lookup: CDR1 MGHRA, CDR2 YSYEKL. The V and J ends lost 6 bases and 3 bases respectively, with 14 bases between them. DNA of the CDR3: TGCGCCAGCAGAAGAGGGGACGGGGACACTGAAGCTTTCTTT. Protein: CASRRGDGDTEAFF.

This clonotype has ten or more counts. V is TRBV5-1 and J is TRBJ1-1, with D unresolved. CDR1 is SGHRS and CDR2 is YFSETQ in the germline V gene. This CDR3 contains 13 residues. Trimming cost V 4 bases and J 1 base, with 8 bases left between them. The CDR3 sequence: CASSQTTNTEAFF. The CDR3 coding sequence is TGCGCCAGCAGCCAGACTACGAACACTGAAGCTTTCTTT.

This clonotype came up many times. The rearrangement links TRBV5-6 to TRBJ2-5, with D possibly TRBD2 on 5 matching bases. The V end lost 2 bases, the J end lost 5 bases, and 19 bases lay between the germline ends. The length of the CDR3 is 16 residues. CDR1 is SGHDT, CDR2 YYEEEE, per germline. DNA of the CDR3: TGTGCCAGCAGCTTCGGCTTTCGGCGGCAGCGGGAGACCCAGTACTTC. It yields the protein CASSFGFRRQRETQYF.

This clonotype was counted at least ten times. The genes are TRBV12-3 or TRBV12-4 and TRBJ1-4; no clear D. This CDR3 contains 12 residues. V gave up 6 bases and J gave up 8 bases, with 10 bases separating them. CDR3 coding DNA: TGTGCCAGCAGCAAGGACCCAGAAAAACTGTTTTTT. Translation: CASSKDPEKLFF.

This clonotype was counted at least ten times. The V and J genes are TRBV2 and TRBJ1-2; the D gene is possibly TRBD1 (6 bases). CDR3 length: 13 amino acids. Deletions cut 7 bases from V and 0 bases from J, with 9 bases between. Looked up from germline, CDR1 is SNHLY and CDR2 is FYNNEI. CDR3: CASNRQANYGYTF. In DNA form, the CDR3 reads TGTGCCAGCAACAGACAGGCTAACTATGGCTACACCTTC.

The CDR3 DNA reads as TGTGCCAGCAGACTTTCGGCTCGGGGTCCAGCGGAGACCCAGTACTTC. This codes for CASRLSARGPAETQYF. The chain employs TRBV6-1 and TRBJ2-5; tentatively, D is TRBD2 (5 bases). CDR1 is MNHNS, CDR2 SASEGT, per germline. The CDR3 totals 16 residues. The V end was cut by 6 bases, the J end by 5 bases, with 22 bases between.

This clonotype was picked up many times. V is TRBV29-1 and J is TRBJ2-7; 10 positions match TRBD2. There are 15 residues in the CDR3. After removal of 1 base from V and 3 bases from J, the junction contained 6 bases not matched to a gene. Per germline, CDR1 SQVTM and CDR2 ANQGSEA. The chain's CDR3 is CSVEVNSGRLYEQYF. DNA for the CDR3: TGCAGCGTTGAAGTTAATAGCGGGAGGCTCTACGAGCAGTACTTC.

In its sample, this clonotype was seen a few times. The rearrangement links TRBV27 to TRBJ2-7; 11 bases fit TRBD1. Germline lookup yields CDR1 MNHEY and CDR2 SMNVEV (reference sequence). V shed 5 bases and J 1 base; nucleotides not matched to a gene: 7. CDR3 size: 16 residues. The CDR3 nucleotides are TGTGCCAGCAGTCCCCGGGACAGGGGGATATCCTACGAGCAGTACTTC. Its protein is CASSPRDRGISYEQYF.

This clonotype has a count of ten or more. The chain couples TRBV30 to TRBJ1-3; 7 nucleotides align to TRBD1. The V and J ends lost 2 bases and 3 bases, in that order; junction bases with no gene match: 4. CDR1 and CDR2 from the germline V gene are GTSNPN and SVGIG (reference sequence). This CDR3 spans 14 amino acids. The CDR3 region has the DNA TGTGCCTGGAGTCAGGGGACAGATGGAAACACCATATATTTT. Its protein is CAWSQGTDGNTIYF.

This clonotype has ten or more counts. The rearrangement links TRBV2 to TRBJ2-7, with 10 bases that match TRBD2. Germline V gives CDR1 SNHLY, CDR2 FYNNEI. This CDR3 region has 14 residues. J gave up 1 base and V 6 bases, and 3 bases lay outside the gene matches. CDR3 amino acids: CASRGLAVSYEQYF. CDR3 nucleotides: TGTGCCAGCAGAGGACTAGCGGTGTCCTACGAGCAGTACTTC.

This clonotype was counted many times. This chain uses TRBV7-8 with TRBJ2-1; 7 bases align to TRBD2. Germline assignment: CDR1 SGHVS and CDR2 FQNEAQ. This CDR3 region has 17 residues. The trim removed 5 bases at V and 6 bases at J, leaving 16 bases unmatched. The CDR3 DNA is TGTGCCAGCAGCGACACCCTCCTTGAGGGAGGGCGCAATGAGCAGTTCTTC. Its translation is CASSDTLLEGGRNEQFF.